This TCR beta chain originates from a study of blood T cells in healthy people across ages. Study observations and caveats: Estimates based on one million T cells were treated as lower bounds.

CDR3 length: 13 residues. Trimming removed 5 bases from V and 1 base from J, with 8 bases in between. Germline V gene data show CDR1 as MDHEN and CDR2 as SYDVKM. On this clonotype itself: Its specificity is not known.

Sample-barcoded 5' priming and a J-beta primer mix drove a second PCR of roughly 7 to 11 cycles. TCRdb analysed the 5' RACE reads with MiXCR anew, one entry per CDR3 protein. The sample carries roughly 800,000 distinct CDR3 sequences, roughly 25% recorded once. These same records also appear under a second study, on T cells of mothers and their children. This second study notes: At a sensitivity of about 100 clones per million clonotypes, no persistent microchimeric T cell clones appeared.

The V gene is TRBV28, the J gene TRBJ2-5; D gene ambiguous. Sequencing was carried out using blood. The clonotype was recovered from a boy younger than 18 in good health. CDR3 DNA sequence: TGTGCCAGCAGTCGCCGGCCCCAAGAGACCCAGTACTTC. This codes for CASSRRPQETQYF.